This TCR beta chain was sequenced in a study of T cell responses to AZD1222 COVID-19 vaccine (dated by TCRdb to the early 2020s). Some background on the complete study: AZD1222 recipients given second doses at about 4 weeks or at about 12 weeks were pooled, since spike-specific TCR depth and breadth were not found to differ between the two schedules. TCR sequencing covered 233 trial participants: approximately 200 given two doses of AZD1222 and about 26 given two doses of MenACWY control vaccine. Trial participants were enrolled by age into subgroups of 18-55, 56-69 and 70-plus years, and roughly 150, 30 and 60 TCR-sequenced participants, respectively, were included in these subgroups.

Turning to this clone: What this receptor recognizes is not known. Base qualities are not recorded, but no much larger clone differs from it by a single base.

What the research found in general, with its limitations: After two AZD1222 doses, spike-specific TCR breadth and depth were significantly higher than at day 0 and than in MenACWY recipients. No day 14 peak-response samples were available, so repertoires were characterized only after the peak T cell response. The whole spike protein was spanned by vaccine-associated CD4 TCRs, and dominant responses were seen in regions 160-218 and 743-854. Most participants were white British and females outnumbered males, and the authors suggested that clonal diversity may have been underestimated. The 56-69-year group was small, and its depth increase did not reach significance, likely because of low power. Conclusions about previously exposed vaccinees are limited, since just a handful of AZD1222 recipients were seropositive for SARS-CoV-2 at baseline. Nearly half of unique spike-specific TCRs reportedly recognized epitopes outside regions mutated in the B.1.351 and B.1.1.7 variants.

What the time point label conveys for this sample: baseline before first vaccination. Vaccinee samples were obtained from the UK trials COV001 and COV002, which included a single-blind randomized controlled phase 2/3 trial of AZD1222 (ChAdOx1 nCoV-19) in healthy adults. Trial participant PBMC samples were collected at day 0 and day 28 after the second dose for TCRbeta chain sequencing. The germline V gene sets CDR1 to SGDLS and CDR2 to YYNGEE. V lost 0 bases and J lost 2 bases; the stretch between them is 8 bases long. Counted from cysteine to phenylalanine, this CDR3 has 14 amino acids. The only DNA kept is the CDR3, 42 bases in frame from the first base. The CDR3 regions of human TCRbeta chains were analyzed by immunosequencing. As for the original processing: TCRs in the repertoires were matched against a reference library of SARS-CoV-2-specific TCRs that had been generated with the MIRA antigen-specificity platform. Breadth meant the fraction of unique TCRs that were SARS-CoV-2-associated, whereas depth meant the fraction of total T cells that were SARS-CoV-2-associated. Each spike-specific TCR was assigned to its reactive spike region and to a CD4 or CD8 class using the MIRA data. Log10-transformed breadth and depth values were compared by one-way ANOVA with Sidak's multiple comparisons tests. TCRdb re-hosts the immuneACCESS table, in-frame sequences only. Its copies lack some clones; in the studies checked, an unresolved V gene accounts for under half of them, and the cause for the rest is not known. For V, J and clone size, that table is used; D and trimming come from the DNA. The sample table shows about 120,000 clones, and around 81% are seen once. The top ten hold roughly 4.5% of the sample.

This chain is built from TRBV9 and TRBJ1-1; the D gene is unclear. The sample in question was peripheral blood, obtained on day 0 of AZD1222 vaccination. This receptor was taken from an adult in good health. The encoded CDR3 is CASSVDRVNTEAFF. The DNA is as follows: TGTGCCAGCAGCGTAGATAGAGTAAACACTGAAGCTTTCTTT.